The 5 T cell receptor beta chains below were found in one sample sequenced in a study of a mutant IDH1 vaccine in newly diagnosed glioma. As for time point: week 11, during vaccination. A 20-mer mutant IDH1 peptide at 300 ug was injected subcutaneously with topical imiquimod. Some clones are missing from TCRdb's copy, which holds only in-frame ones; the method was immunoSEQ multiplex PCR. The table includes just over 35,000 clones, about four fifths detected once. These receptors are not linked to any known antigen. The sequencing here drew on peripheral blood mononuclear cells (PBMCs), taken from a glioma patient whose treatment included an IDH1 peptide vaccine. The source is a woman aged 25 to 39 with glioma. Some clones in this sample may be carry-over from other donors' samples.

The chain employs TRBV20-1 and TRBJ2-1; D not resolved. V lost 1 base, J lost 10 bases, and 5 bases lay in between. CDR1 DFQATT and CDR2 SNEGSKA come from the germline V gene (reference sequence). The CDR3 is made up of 10 amino acids. The chain's CDR3 is CSARVGEQFF. The DNA for the CDR3 is TGCAGTGCTAGAGTGGGAGAGCAGTTCTTC.

The chain carries TRBV7-9 and TRBJ2-5; 8 nucleotides match TRBD1. Germline V gene data show CDR1 as SEHNR and CDR2 as FQNEAQ (reference sequence). CDR3 length: 16 residues. The V gene end was trimmed by 1 base and the J gene end by 2 bases; junction bases not matched to a gene: 6. The CDR3 sequence is CASSLEGWDRQETQYF. The CDR3 DNA sequence: TGTGCCAGCAGCTTAGAGGGCTGGGACAGGCAAGAGACCCAGTACTTC.

The rearrangement uses TRBV29-1 and TRBJ2-5, with 12 nucleotides matching TRBD2. The CDR3 covers 14 residues. The V gene's germline CDR1 is SQVTM and CDR2 ANQGSEA. The J segment lost 4 bases and the V segment lost 7 bases, leaving 7 bases of the junction unmatched. The chain's CDR3 is CSAHPGLAGETQYF. In DNA, the CDR3 is TGCAGCGCCCACCCGGGACTAGCGGGAGAGACCCAGTACTTC.

The chain links TRBV2 to TRBJ2-1; TRBD1 might be the D (5 bases). Trimming left V 4 bases short and J 12 bases short, with 16 bases between. Germline V gene lookup returns CDR1 SNHLY and CDR2 FYNNEI. There are 13 residues in the CDR3. CDR3 loop: CASSGGTHQGQFF. As DNA, the CDR3 is TGTGCCAGCAGTGGGGGTACCCACCAGGGGCAGTTCTTC.

The chain is built from TRBV6-1 and TRBJ1-5; D might be TRBD1 (5 bases). With 4 bases removed from V and 4 bases from J, the gap between germline ends came to 14 bases. CDR1 is MNHNS and CDR2 is SASEGT in the germline V gene. The CDR3 consists of 15 residues. In DNA form, the CDR3 reads TGTGCCAGCAGTGCCTGGACAAGGTCTAATCAGCCCCAGCATTTT. Encoded protein: CASSAWTRSNQPQHF.